This T cell receptor beta chain comes out of a study of T-cell memory formation after mild COVID-19. General study points: Clones shrinking between day 15 and 85 showed a balanced CD4/CD8 split, and those that grew later tilted toward CD4+.

MiXCR was run by TCRdb on the 5' RACE reads, yielding one entry per CDR3 protein. The table includes some 190,000 distinct CDR3 sequences, about a sixth detected once. V lost 4 bases to trimming and J lost 10 bases; unmatched junction nucleotides: 12. The germline gives CDR1 KGHDR, CDR2 SFDVKD. This CDR3 contains 17 residues. Note on this clonotype: Its cognate antigen is unknown.

Sequenced material: PBMCs or a T cell subset sorted from them (not recorded which). This chain links TRBV24-1 with TRBJ2-1; 13 positions match TRBD2. This receptor was obtained from an adult woman who had mild COVID-19 (a few samples of this study predate the infection). Cell type and time point are not known. The CDR3: CATSDGTSGTSRVEQFF. DNA of the CDR3: TGTGCCACCAGTGACGGGACTAGCGGGACCTCTAGGGTGGAGCAGTTCTTC.